This T cell receptor beta chain was recovered during a study of blood T cell repertoires in COVID-19. At the level of the study: T cells, B-cell-depleted T cells, or PBMCs provided the cDNA or gDNA that served as material.

The germline CDR1 and CDR2 sequences are LNHDA and SQIVND (reference sequence). CDR3 length: 15 amino acids. Trimming at V came to 5 bases and at J to 8 bases, leaving 10 bases not matched to a gene. TCRdb keeps only in-frame clones here, not all; method: immunoSEQ multiplex PCR. In the table there are roughly 17,000 clones, 86% of which are singletons. The source is a human donor with active COVID-19. The donor label of this sample is uncertain. V and J are TRBV19 and TRBJ2-1, with 9 bases matching TRBD1. The sequenced sample consisted of peripheral blood. CDR3 coding DNA: TGTGCCAGTAGTGCAGACAGGGGGGCGCGGTATGAGCAGTTCTTC. This codes for CASSADRGARYEQFF.